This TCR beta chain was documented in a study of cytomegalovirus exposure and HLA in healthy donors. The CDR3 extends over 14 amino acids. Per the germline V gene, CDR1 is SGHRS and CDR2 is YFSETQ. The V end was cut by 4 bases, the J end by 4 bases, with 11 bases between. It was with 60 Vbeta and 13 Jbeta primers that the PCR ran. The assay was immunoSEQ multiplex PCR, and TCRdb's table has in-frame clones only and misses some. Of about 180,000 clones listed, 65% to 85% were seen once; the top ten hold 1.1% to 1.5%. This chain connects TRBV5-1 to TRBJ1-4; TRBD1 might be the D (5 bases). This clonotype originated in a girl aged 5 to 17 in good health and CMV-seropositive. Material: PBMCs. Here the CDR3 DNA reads TGCGCCAGCAGCATGGGACTGATTAATGAAAAACTGTTTTTT. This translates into CASSMGLINEKLFF.